The 8 T cell receptor beta chains below were found in one sample sequenced in a study of T cells in Graves' hyperthyroidism and ophthalmopathy. The TCR beta CDR3 regions underwent amplification using RNA transcripts as the source. First-round RT-PCR targeting the TCR CDR3 was performed with the HTBI primer set. MiXCR was run by TCRdb on the multiplex PCR reads, yielding one entry per CDR3 protein. Of about 360,000 distinct CDR3 sequences in the sample, roughly an eighth are singletons; the top ten hold 9.2%. Sequenced material: blood. The source of these receptors is a woman younger than 35 with Graves' hyperthyroidism.

This clonotype has ten or more counts. The V call is TRBV12-3 or TRBV12-4, the J call TRBJ2-2, with D hard to call. CDR3 size: 16 residues. Trimming took off 3 bases at V and 2 bases at J, with 13 bases between the two ends. The CDR3 here is CASSLTSAPNTGELFF. DNA of the CDR3: TGTGCCAGCAGTTTGACTTCAGCCCCAAACACCGGGGAGCTGTTTTTT.

This chain joins TRBV7-9 and TRBJ2-1, with 8 bases aligning to TRBD2. The CDR3 consists of 17 residues. Unmatched junction bases numbered 18, after V lost 7 bases and J lost 7 bases. CDR1 and CDR2 from the germline V gene are SEHNR and FQNEAQ (reference sequence). CDR3 protein: CASNLAGGGRYFNEQFF. Here the CDR3 DNA reads TGTGCCAGCAACCTAGCGGGTGGCGGGAGGTATTTTAATGAGCAGTTCTTC.

This clonotype was counted many times. The chain carries TRBV28 and TRBJ1-6; TRBD1 is a possible D gene (5 bases). This CDR3 has 13 amino acids. The ends were cut back, 5 bases at V and 10 bases at J, with 12 bases in the middle. The germline V gene has CDR1 MDHEN and CDR2 SYDVKM. CDR3 sequence (DNA): TGTGCCAGCAGTGGGGCGCGGCTATCACCCCTCCACTTT. Translation gives CASSGARLSPLHF.

The sample holds a few counts of this clonotype. The chain carries TRBV6-8 and TRBJ1-4; the D gene is possibly TRBD1 (5 bases). V lost 8 bases to trimming and J lost 7 bases, with 17 bases between them. Germline V gives CDR1 MNHGY, CDR2 SAAAGT. There are 14 residues in the CDR3. The CDR3, as DNA: TGTGCCAGCGGGATAGGAGGGGTCATTGAAAAACTGTTTTTT. Protein: CASGIGGVIEKLFF.

A few counts support this clonotype. The V gene is TRBV19, the J gene TRBJ1-6, with D unclear. This CDR3 is 14 amino acids long. CDR1 is LNHDA and CDR2 is SQIVND in the germline V gene (reference sequence). Trimming removed 1 base at V and 9 bases at J, with 10 bases between. The CDR3 spells CASSIVRTSSPLHF. The DNA of the CDR3 is TGTGCCAGTAGTATAGTACGGACTTCTTCACCCCTCCACTTT.

This clonotype was recorded at least ten times. The chain employs TRBV27 and TRBJ2-5, with D uncertain. Germline values: CDR1 MNHEY, CDR2 SMNVEV (reference sequence). This CDR3 region has 13 residues. Trimming removed 4 bases from V and 0 bases from J, with 6 bases in between. This CDR3 is CASSSLYQETQYF. CDR3 nucleotides: TGTGCCAGCAGTTCCTTGTACCAAGAGACCCAGTACTTC.

This clonotype has ten or more counts. The CDR3, as DNA: TGTGCCAGCAGTTACATCAGGAGGGAGACCCAGTACTTC. Translated, it gives CASSYIRRETQYF. V is TRBV6-2 or TRBV6-3 and J is TRBJ2-5; D may be TRBD2 (5 bases). Trimming cost V 2 bases and J 5 bases, with 9 bases left between them. Germline CDR1 and CDR2: MNHEY and SVGEGT. The CDR3 sequence is 13 residues long.

This clonotype was seen only a few times. The rearrangement uses TRBV10-3 and TRBJ2-1; 7 nucleotides align to TRBD2. This CDR3 region has 15 residues. From germline, CDR1 is ENHRY and CDR2 SYGVKD. J was trimmed by 6 bases and V by 3 bases; bases with no gene match: 8. The CDR3 loop is CAISEAGSGSNEQFF. The DNA for the CDR3 is TGTGCCATCAGTGAAGCGGGGTCGGGTTCCAATGAGCAGTTCTTC.